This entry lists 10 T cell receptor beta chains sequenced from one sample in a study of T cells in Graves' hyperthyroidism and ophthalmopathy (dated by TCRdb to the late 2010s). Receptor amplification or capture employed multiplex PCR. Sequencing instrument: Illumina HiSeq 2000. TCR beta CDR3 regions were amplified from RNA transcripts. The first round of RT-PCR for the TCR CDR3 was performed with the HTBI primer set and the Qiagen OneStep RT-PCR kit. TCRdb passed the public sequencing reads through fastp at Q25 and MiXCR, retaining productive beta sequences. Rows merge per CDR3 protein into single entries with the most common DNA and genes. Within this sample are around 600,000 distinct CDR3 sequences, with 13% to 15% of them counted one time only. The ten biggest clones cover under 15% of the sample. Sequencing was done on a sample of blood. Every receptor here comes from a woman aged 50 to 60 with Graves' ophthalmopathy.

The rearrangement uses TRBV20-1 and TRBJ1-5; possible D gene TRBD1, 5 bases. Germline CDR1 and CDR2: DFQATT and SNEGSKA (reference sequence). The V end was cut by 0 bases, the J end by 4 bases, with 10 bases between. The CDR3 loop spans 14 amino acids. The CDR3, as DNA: TGCAGTGCTAGAGATGGAGGGGTAAATCAGCCCCAGCATTTT. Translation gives CSARDGGVNQPQHF.

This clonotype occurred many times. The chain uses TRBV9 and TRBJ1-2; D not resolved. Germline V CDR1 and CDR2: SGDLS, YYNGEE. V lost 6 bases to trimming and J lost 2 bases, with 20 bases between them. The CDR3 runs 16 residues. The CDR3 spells CASTKDEGPTNYGYTF. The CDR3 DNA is TGTGCCAGCACCAAAGACGAGGGCCCAACAAACTATGGCTACACCTTC.

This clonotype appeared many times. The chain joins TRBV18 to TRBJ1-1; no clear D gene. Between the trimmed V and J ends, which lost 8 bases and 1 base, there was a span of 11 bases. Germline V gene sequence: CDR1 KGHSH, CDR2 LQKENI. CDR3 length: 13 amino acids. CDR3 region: CASENGQNTEAFF. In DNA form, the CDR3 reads TGTGCCAGCGAAAATGGCCAGAACACTGAAGCTTTCTTT.

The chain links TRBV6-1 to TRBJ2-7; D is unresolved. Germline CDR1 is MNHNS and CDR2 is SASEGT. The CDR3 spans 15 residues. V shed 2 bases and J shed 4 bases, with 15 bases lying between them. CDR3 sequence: CASSELTLLPYEQYF. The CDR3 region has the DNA TGTGCCAGCAGTGAACTGACTCTACTACCGTACGAGCAGTACTTC.

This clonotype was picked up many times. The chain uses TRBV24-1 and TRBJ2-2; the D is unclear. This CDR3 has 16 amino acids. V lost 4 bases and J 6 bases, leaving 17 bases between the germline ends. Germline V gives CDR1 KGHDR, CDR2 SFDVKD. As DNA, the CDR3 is TGTGCCACCAGTGACGTTGACCTTCGTAGGTCCGGGGAGCTGTTTTTT. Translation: CATSDVDLRRSGELFF.

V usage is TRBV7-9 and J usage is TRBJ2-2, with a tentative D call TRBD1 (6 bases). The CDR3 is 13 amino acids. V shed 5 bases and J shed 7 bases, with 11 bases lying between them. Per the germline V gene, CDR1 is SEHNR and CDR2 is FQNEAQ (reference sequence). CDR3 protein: CASSPDRLGELFF. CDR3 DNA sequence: TGTGCCAGCAGCCCGGACAGACTCGGGGAGCTGTTTTTT.

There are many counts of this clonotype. The CDR3 nucleotides are TGTGCCAGCAGTTTAGGGGGATGGCAGTTCTTC. Its protein product is CASSLGGWQFF. The chain couples TRBV12-3 or TRBV12-4 to TRBJ2-1; D unresolved. The CDR3 runs to 11 residues. The germline V and J ends were trimmed by 1 base and 12 bases, with 7 bases remaining between them.

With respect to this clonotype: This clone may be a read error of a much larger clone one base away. As DNA, the CDR3 is TGTGCCAGCAGCACCGGCTGGCGAGAAGAGACCCAGTACTTC. Its translation is CASSTGWREETQYF. The chain links TRBV12-3 or TRBV12-4 to TRBJ2-5; D is unclear. The CDR3 has 14 residues. V gave up 6 bases and J gave up 3 bases, with 14 bases separating them.

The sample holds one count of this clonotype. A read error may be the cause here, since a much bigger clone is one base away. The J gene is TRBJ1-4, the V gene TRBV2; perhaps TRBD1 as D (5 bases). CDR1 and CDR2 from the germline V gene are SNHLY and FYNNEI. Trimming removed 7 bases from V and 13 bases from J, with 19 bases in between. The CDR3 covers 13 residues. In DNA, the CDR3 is TGTGCCAGCAACACCAGGGCCGACCTAGGACTGTTTTTT. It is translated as CASNTRADLGLFF.

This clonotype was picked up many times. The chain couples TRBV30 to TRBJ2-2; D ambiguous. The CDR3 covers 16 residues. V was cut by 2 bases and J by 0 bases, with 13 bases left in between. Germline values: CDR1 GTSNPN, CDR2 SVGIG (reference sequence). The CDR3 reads CAWSRLGRSNTGELFF. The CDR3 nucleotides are TGTGCCTGGAGTCGGTTAGGACGATCGAACACCGGGGAGCTGTTTTTT.